These 9 T cell receptor beta chains were sequenced from one sample in a study of regulatory T cells in long-lasting Graves disease. TCR beta libraries were built with iRepertoire HTBI primers and Arm-PCR of CDR3 regions. TCRdb ran MiXCR on the multiplex PCR reads and lists one entry per CDR3 protein. The sample consists of around 480,000 distinct CDR3 sequences, 16% of them appearing once. Time point of the sample: newly diagnosed GD, antithyroid drugs for less than 3 months. Researchers made the TCR library from RNA that was extracted from PBMCs. The data were also submitted as part of a second study, on T cells in Graves' hyperthyroidism and ophthalmopathy.

The source was peripheral blood mononuclear cells (PBMCs), collected at new diagnosis, from a patient treated with antithyroid drugs. Receptor source: a man in his forties with Graves disease.

In this sample, this clonotype turned up many times. The chain recombines TRBV3-1 with TRBJ2-1; 8 bases match TRBD2. J lost 12 bases, V lost 4 bases, and 14 bases had no gene match. The CDR3 covers 15 residues. Germline V gene data show CDR1 as LGHDT and CDR2 as YNNKEL (reference sequence). The CDR3 here is CASSPPGGRTVAQFF. In DNA, the CDR3 is TGTGCCAGCAGCCCCCCGGGAGGGAGAACGGTAGCGCAGTTCTTC.

This clonotype appeared many times. The chain has TRBV28 and TRBJ2-7; no definite D call. Germline CDR1 and CDR2: MDHEN and SYDVKM. V was shortened by 2 bases and J by 5 bases, with 13 bases between the two germline ends. The CDR3 has 14 amino acids. CDR3 region: CASSLPAPPNEQYF. CDR3 DNA sequence: TGTGCCAGCAGTTTACCCGCGCCCCCTAACGAGCAGTACTTC.

This clonotype showed up just a few times. A read error is possible here, since a much larger clone lies one base away. The chain couples TRBV3-1 to TRBJ1-1; D gene ambiguous. The germline CDR1 and CDR2 sequences are LGHDT and YNNKEL (reference sequence). CDR3 length: 14 amino acids. CDR3 sequence (DNA): TGTGCCAGCAGCCGAACCGACACCTACACTGGAGCTTTCTTT. It codes for CASSRTDTYTGAFF.

Ten or more counts support this clonotype. The chain links TRBV29-1 to TRBJ1-2; no reliable D call. Trimming removed 7 bases from V and 7 bases from J, with 25 bases in between. This CDR3 has 15 residues. Germline CDR1 and CDR2: SQVTM and ANQGSEA. The CDR3 region is CSAGRISGHLSGYTF. The CDR3 nucleotides are TGCAGCGCCGGACGGATCTCGGGCCACCTTTCTGGCTACACCTTC. Full variable domain (outside the CDR3, taken from reference TRBV29-1 and TRBJ1-2): SAVISQKPSRDICQRGTSLTIQCQVDSQVTMMFWYRQQPGQSLTLIATANQGSEATYESGFVIDKFPISRPNLTFSTLTVSNMSPEDSSIYLCSAGRISGHLSGYTFGSGTRLTVV.

This clonotype turned up a few times. This sequence joins TRBV7-8 and TRBJ1-3; D is perhaps TRBD1 (6 bases). The CDR3 sequence is 15 residues long. V was cut by 6 bases and J by 1 base, with 13 bases left in between. In germline, CDR1 is SGHVS, CDR2 FQNEAQ. The CDR3 DNA is TGTGCCAGCAGGTTGACAGGTCGGTCTGGAAACACCATATATTTT. Residues: CASRLTGRSGNTIYF.

This clonotype was recorded many times. The chain carries TRBV24-1 and TRBJ2-1; 9 bases match TRBD1. V was clipped by 5 bases and J by 5 bases; unmatched bases: 6. CDR3 length: 15 amino acids. The germline CDR1 and CDR2 sequences are KGHDR and SFDVKD. The DNA of the CDR3 is TGTGCCACCAGTGCCGGGACAGGGCATGACAATGAGCAGTTCTTC. It codes for CATSAGTGHDNEQFF.

In its sample, this clonotype was seen many times. V is TRBV14 and J is TRBJ2-7; 10 bases fit TRBD2. The CDR3 runs to 13 residues. V shed 8 bases and J 4 bases; nucleotides not matched to a gene: 5. Germline assignment: CDR1 SGHDN and CDR2 FVKESK. The CDR3 sequence: CASPASGSYEQYF. CDR3 DNA: TGTGCCAGCCCCGCTAGCGGGAGTTACGAGCAGTACTTC.

The chain recombines TRBV6-5 with TRBJ2-1; a weak D match, TRBD2 (6 bases). The CDR3 loop spans 14 amino acids. Germline V gives CDR1 MNHEY, CDR2 SVGAGI. V lost 2 bases and J 6 bases, leaving 11 bases between the germline ends. The CDR3, as DNA: TGTGCCAGCAGTTACGTGGGGGGAGGCAATGAGCAGTTCTTC. It specifies CASSYVGGGNEQFF.

This clonotype was observed many times. The J gene is TRBJ2-7, the V gene TRBV11-1, with a tentative D call TRBD1 (6 bases). This CDR3 comprises 15 residues. Trimming cost V 4 bases and J 0 bases, with 13 bases left between them. The germline gives CDR1 SGHAT, CDR2 FQDESV (reference sequence). DNA of the CDR3: TGTGCCAGCAGCTCCACCACAGGGTCCTCCTACGAGCAGTACTTC. Its translation: CASSSTTGSSYEQYF.